Below, 27 T cell receptor beta chains from the same sample are listed, as sequenced in a study of Graves' ophthalmopathy and Graves' hyperthyroidism. Amplified material comprised TCR beta CDR3 regions derived from RNA transcripts. The library came from an HTBI-primed first-round RT-PCR and a second-round multiplex PCR. TCRdb itself ran the multiplex PCR reads through MiXCR, one entry per CDR3 protein. The repertoire holds about 380,000 distinct CDR3 sequences, with just over 15% as singletons. Sequenced input: peripheral blood. The receptors shown here come from a woman between 18 and 29 years old with stable Graves' hyperthyroidism.

This clonotype showed up many times. Here the CDR3 reads CASTRTGDMVEQYF. The CDR3 DNA is TGTGCCAGCACCCGGACAGGGGATATGGTCGAGCAGTACTTC. V and J are TRBV12-3 or TRBV12-4 and TRBJ2-7, with 9 bases that match TRBD1. After removal of 7 bases from V and 6 bases from J, the junction contained 10 bases not matched to a gene. This CDR3 spans 14 amino acids.

At least ten counts were recorded for this clonotype. This chain uses TRBV6-2 or TRBV6-3 with TRBJ2-2, with D possibly TRBD2 on 6 matching bases. From germline, CDR1 is MNHEY and CDR2 SVGEGT. V lost 3 bases, J lost 4 bases, and 15 bases lay in between. This CDR3 is 16 amino acids long. The CDR3 sequence: CASSYLGGPVTGELFF. As DNA, the CDR3 is TGTGCCAGCAGTTATCTGGGGGGTCCGGTCACCGGGGAGCTGTTTTTT.

This clonotype appeared many times. This chain uses TRBV2 with TRBJ2-7; D might be TRBD2 (5 bases). Trimming shortened V by 3 bases and J by 4 bases, and 10 bases separated the two germline ends. This CDR3 has 13 residues. The germline gives CDR1 SNHLY, CDR2 FYNNEI. This CDR3 is CASSDAGWYEQYF. CDR3 bases: TGTGCCAGCAGTGACGCGGGTTGGTACGAGCAGTACTTC.

This clonotype was picked up many times. This chain uses TRBV2 with TRBJ2-5, with D perhaps TRBD1 or TRBD2 (6 bases each). CDR1 is SNHLY and CDR2 is FYNNEI in the germline V gene. V lost 9 bases and J 1 base, leaving 18 bases between the germline ends. The CDR3 sequence is 15 residues long. In DNA form, the CDR3 reads TGTGCCAGTGACAGGACTACCGGTTTCCAAGAGACCCAGTACTTC. Translating it yields CASDRTTGFQETQYF.

This clonotype has ten or more counts. The gene calls are TRBV5-1 and TRBJ2-5; D may be TRBD2 (6 bases). Germline values: CDR1 SGHRS, CDR2 YFSETQ. Trimming stripped 0 bases from V and 3 bases from J, with 12 bases between. The CDR3 totals 15 residues. This chain's CDR3 is CASSLGVAVKETQYF. CDR3 sequence (DNA): TGCGCCAGCAGCTTGGGGGTAGCGGTAAAAGAGACCCAGTACTTC. Using reference TRBV5-1 and TRBJ2-5 for the parts outside the CDR3, the full variable domain is KAGVTQTPRYLIKTRGQQVTLSCSPISGHRSVSWYQQTPGQGLQFLFEYFSETQRNKGNFPGRFSGRQFSNSRSEMNVSTLELGDSALYLCASSLGVAVKETQYFGPGTRLLVL.

This clonotype came up many times. The rearrangement uses TRBV19 and TRBJ2-6; possibly TRBD1 for D (6 bases). Germline assignment: CDR1 LNHDA and CDR2 SQIVND (reference sequence). This CDR3 comprises 14 residues. V was trimmed by 10 bases and J by 4 bases, leaving 14 bases between them. The CDR3 protein is CATTNRVGANVLTF. Here the CDR3 DNA reads TGTGCCACCACGAACAGGGTCGGGGCCAACGTCCTGACTTTC.

At least ten counts were recorded for this clonotype. This chain links TRBV12-3 or TRBV12-4 with TRBJ2-7; 7 bases are a match to TRBD2. The CDR3 loop spans 15 amino acids. Trimming removed 8 bases from V and 3 bases from J; junction bases left unmatched: 13. CDR3 sequence reads: CASSYDARGSYEQYF. The DNA for the CDR3 is TGTGCCAGCTCTTACGACGCCCGCGGGAGCTACGAGCAGTACTTC.

This clonotype was observed many times. The rearrangement joins TRBV6-5 to TRBJ1-1; D possibly corresponds to TRBD1 (5 bases). Trimming shortened V by 7 bases and J by 3 bases, and 15 bases separated the two germline ends. The CDR3 spans 14 residues. Germline V gene lookup returns CDR1 MNHEY and CDR2 SVGAGI. The CDR3 loop is CASTERGGDTEAFF. The CDR3, as DNA: TGTGCCAGCACCGAGAGGGGTGGTGACACTGAAGCTTTCTTT.

This clonotype appeared many times. The V gene is TRBV5-5, the J gene TRBJ1-5; unclear D gene. The germline V gene has CDR1 SGHKS and CDR2 YYEKEE (reference sequence). The CDR3 length is 15 residues. V gave up 4 bases and J gave up 0 bases, with 11 bases separating them. This chain's CDR3 is CASSATFYSNQPQHF. In DNA form, the CDR3 reads TGTGCCAGCAGCGCGACATTTTATAGCAATCAGCCCCAGCATTTT.

This clonotype has only a few counts. The chain employs TRBV4-1 and TRBJ2-7; D is ambiguous. The V end was cut by 2 bases, the J end by 4 bases, with 15 bases between. Germline V CDR1 and CDR2: MGHRA, YSYEKL. The CDR3 loop spans 15 amino acids. CDR3 sequence (DNA): TGCGCCAGCAGCCAAACGGGTCTGGGCGGTTACGAGCAGTACTTC. Translation gives CASSQTGLGGYEQYF.

This clonotype has more than one count but fewer than ten. This chain joins TRBV7-2 and TRBJ1-1; a weak D match, TRBD1 (6 bases). Per germline, CDR1 SGHTA and CDR2 FQGNSA. The CDR3 length is 13 residues. Deletions cut 3 bases from V and 4 bases from J, with 9 bases between. The CDR3 sequence is CASSFRQATEAFF. The DNA for the CDR3 is TGTGCCAGCAGCTTCCGACAGGCCACTGAAGCTTTCTTT. The variable domain in full, with the rest retrieved from reference TRBV7-2 and TRBJ1-1, is GAGVSQSPSNKVTEKGKDVELRCDPISGHTALYWYRQSLGQGLEFLIYFQGNSAPDKSGLPSDRFSAERTGGSVSTLTIQRTQQEDSAVYLCASSFRQATEAFFGQGTRLTVV.

This clonotype was seen many times. The chain recombines TRBV6-2 or TRBV6-3 with TRBJ2-5; tentatively, D is TRBD1 (5 bases). The CDR3 spans 12 residues. Germline V gene data show CDR1 as MNHEY and CDR2 as SVGEGT. Trimming took off 7 bases at V and 5 bases at J, with 11 bases between the two ends. This CDR3 reads CASTQGAETQYF. The DNA for the CDR3 is TGTGCCAGCACTCAAGGGGCGGAGACCCAGTACTTC.

This clonotype was picked up many times. V and J are TRBV5-1 and TRBJ1-1; 9 positions agree with TRBD1. Germline values: CDR1 SGHRS, CDR2 YFSETQ. This CDR3 comprises 16 residues. Trimming took 0 bases from V and 4 from J; bases not matched to a gene: 7. CDR3 residues: CASSLDTGGDGTEAFF. As DNA, the CDR3 is TGCGCCAGCAGCTTGGATACAGGGGGCGACGGCACTGAAGCTTTCTTT.

The rearrangement uses TRBV3-1 and TRBJ1-5, with D unclear. Trimming cost V 4 bases and J 2 bases, with 12 bases left between them. This CDR3 has 15 amino acids. Germline values: CDR1 LGHDT, CDR2 YNNKEL (reference sequence). The CDR3 DNA follows: TGTGCCAGCAGCCCAGATTGGGGAGGCAATCAGCCCCAGCATTTT. It yields the protein CASSPDWGGNQPQHF.

In this sample, this clonotype turned up many times. This sequence joins TRBV7-2 and TRBJ1-5; D gene ambiguous. Germline V lookup: CDR1 SGHTA, CDR2 FQGNSA. The CDR3 is 15 amino acids. V dropped 5 bases and J dropped 1 base, with 12 bases sitting between them. CDR3 bases: TGTGCCAGCAGCCGAGACGGGAAGAGCAATCAGCCCCAGCATTTT. This sequence encodes CASSRDGKSNQPQHF.

In this sample, this clonotype turned up many times. The V call is TRBV7-9, the J call TRBJ1-1, with 8 bases lining up with TRBD1. V was clipped by 5 bases and J by 4 bases; unmatched bases: 9. The germline gives CDR1 SEHNR, CDR2 FQNEAQ (reference sequence). This CDR3 spans 15 amino acids. The CDR3 sequence: CASSQTRGQGTEAFF. CDR3 in DNA: TGTGCCAGCAGCCAGACCAGGGGGCAGGGCACTGAAGCTTTCTTT.

To note about this clonotype: Possible read error: a much larger clone is one base away. The rearrangement uses TRBV6-5 and TRBJ1-5; D gene unclear. Looked up from germline, CDR1 is MNHEY and CDR2 is SVGAGI. The CDR3 is 15 residues long. CDR3 DNA sequence: TGTGCCAGCAGTTACTCGGCGGGTAGCAGTCAGCCCCAGCATTTT. Translation gives CASSYSAGSSQPQHF.

This clonotype was recorded many times. The chain combines TRBV18 with TRBJ2-5; D perhaps matches TRBD1 (6 bases). Germline lookup yields CDR1 KGHSH and CDR2 LQKENI. The germline V and J ends were trimmed by 4 bases and 1 base, with 10 bases remaining between them. The CDR3 has 14 residues. As DNA, the CDR3 is TGTGCCAGCTCACTAGGACAGTTCCAAGAGACCCAGTACTTC. Translated, it gives CASSLGQFQETQYF.

This clonotype has a handful of counts. This sequence joins TRBV7-9 and TRBJ1-2; possible D gene TRBD1, 6 bases. This CDR3 contains 14 residues. Trimming stripped 10 bases from V and 2 bases from J, with 17 bases between. The germline gives CDR1 SEHNR, CDR2 FQNEAQ (reference sequence). The CDR3 region is CAIHQGLRNYGYTF. The CDR3 nucleotides read TGTGCCATTCACCAGGGGCTTCGGAACTATGGCTACACCTTC.

The table lists this clonotype with many counts. This chain's CDR3 is CASRPGGWGEQYF. The CDR3 bases are TGTGCCAGCAGACCAGGGGGCTGGGGCGAGCAGTACTTC. The V call is TRBV12-3 or TRBV12-4, the J call TRBJ2-7; TRBD1 matches at 8 bases. Trimming took 6 bases from V and 6 from J; bases not matched to a gene: 7. CDR3 length: 13 amino acids.

The sample holds many counts of this clonotype. The chain joins TRBV6-2 or TRBV6-3 to TRBJ2-5, with D uncertain. The germline CDR1 and CDR2 sequences are MNHEY and SVGEGT. This CDR3 is 12 amino acids long. The V end was cut by 2 bases, the J end by 1 base, with 2 bases between. The chain's CDR3 is CASSYAQETQYF. CDR3 bases: TGTGCCAGCAGTTACGCCCAAGAGACCCAGTACTTC.

V usage is TRBV5-5 and J usage is TRBJ1-1; D is possibly TRBD1 (6 bases). This CDR3 has 15 residues. Per germline, CDR1 SGHKS and CDR2 YYEKEE (reference sequence). V was shortened by 4 bases and J by 4 bases, with 17 bases between the two germline ends. CDR3 sequence: CASSAFAGDGTEAFF. CDR3 coding DNA: TGTGCCAGCAGCGCCTTCGCAGGGGACGGCACTGAAGCTTTCTTT.

This clonotype was found many times. The chain combines TRBV6-1 with TRBJ1-2, with unresolved D. The V end lost 7 bases, the J end lost 0 bases, and 9 bases lay between the germline ends. Germline CDR1 reads MNHNS; CDR2 reads SASEGT. The CDR3 length is 13 residues. The chain's CDR3 is CASMPATNYGYTF. CDR3 coding DNA: TGTGCCAGCATGCCAGCAACTAACTATGGCTACACCTTC.

Ten or more counts support this clonotype. This rearrangement joins TRBV7-2 to TRBJ2-5, with TRBD2 as a possible D gene (5 bases). V was cut by 3 bases and J by 5 bases, with 13 bases left in between. CDR1 and CDR2 from the germline V gene are SGHTA and FQGNSA. This CDR3 has 14 amino acids. The CDR3 bases are TGTGCCAGCAGCTTCGGGTCCTGGAGGGAGACCCAGTACTTC. This translates into CASSFGSWRETQYF.

At least ten counts were recorded for this clonotype. The chain couples TRBV12-3 or TRBV12-4 to TRBJ2-5; D may match TRBD1 or TRBD2 (5 bases each). V shed 8 bases and J shed 7 bases, with 14 bases lying between them. This CDR3 is 12 amino acids long. CDR3 amino acids: CASGRVGGTQYF. CDR3 DNA: TGTGCCAGCGGCCGGGTTGGGGGGACCCAGTACTTC.

The V call is TRBV7-2, the J call TRBJ1-1; D possibly corresponds to TRBD1 (5 bases). CDR1 is SGHTA and CDR2 is FQGNSA in the germline V gene. This CDR3 has 15 residues. Trimming shortened V by 5 bases and J by 0 bases, and 13 bases separated the two germline ends. The CDR3 bases are TGTGCCAGCAGCAAACCCGGGGGTCTGAACACTGAAGCTTTCTTT. Its translation: CASSKPGGLNTEAFF.

Ten or more counts support this clonotype. This chain uses TRBV6-5 with TRBJ1-6; D remains ambiguous. The V end was cut by 8 bases, the J end by 3 bases, with 11 bases between. Germline CDR1 MNHEY, CDR2 SVGAGI. The CDR3 runs to 14 residues. This CDR3 is CASRGLNYNSPLHF. Here the CDR3 DNA reads TGTGCCAGCCGAGGTTTGAACTATAATTCACCCCTCCACTTT.